This T cell receptor (beta chain) was sequenced for a study of cytomegalovirus exposure and HLA in healthy donors. Primers: 60 Vbeta forward and 13 Jbeta reverse. Sequencing used immunoSEQ multiplex PCR; TCRdb keeps in-frame clones, though not all of them. The data contain approximately 97,000 clones, under 85% of them singletons. To note about this clone: The antigen is unknown.

Study-wide results and caveats: Earlier analysis found most TCR beta V segments productive about 87% or about 30% of the time. A later analysis linked a missense variant in DCLRE1C to the trimming of TCR beta V and J genes. The sole available immune exposure information was CMV serostatus. Researchers counted roughly 150 TCR beta chains as cytomegalovirus-associated.

The CDR3 is made up of 14 amino acids. Germline CDR1 and CDR2: MNHNS and SASEGT. Trimming stripped 1 base from V and 8 bases from J, with 14 bases between. Sequencing was performed on PBMCs. This sequence originates from a middle-aged woman in good health and CMV-seropositive. This chain joins TRBV6-1 and TRBJ1-2, with D unclear. CDR3 amino acids: CASSEGQREGGYTF. The CDR3 DNA reads TGTGCCAGCAGTGAAGGGCAGAGGGAGGGAGGCTACACCTTC.